Each of the 21 T cell receptor beta chains below was sequenced from the same sample in a study of identical twins. TCRdb independently ran MiXCR on the 5' RACE reads; one entry per CDR3 protein. The data contain roughly 710,000 distinct CDR3 sequences, 6.1% of them singletons. The sample consisted of naive T cells sorted from blood. The receptors stem from a man aged 18 to 30 in good health.

This chain uses TRBV12-3 or TRBV12-4 with TRBJ2-5; 9 positions match TRBD1. The CDR3 has 15 amino acids. Trimming removed 5 bases from V and 6 bases from J; junction bases left unmatched: 10. CDR3 nucleotide sequence: TGTGCCAGCAGTCAAGACCTGGGACAGGGAAAGACCCAGTACTTC. The encoded protein is CASSQDLGQGKTQYF.

The chain carries TRBV12-3 or TRBV12-4 and TRBJ2-1; 9 nucleotides match TRBD1. This CDR3 region has 14 residues. The trim removed 6 bases at V and 6 bases at J, leaving 6 bases unmatched. The CDR3, as DNA: TGTGCCAGCAGGCACATGGACAGGGGCAATGAGCAGTTCTTC. Its translation: CASRHMDRGNEQFF.

The chain employs TRBV7-9 and TRBJ2-3; the D gene could be TRBD1 or TRBD2 (6 bases each). The CDR3 extends over 15 amino acids. CDR1 and CDR2 from the germline V gene are SEHNR and FQNEAQ (reference sequence). The V end was cut by 0 bases, the J end by 4 bases, with 11 bases between. DNA of the CDR3: TGTGCCAGCAGCTTAGCTGTGGGGGGCGCAGATACGCAGTATTTT. This encodes CASSLAVGGADTQYF.

This clonotype was observed at least ten times. J is TRBJ2-1 and V is TRBV11-3, with 9 bases that match TRBD1. Trimming took 5 bases from V and 8 from J; bases not matched to a gene: 7. There are 14 residues in the CDR3. The V gene's germline CDR1 is SGHNT and CDR2 YENEEA. The CDR3 DNA reads as TGTGCCAGCAGCGTTGGACAGGGGTTTGATGAGCAGTTCTTC. This sequence encodes CASSVGQGFDEQFF.

This clonotype was recorded at least ten times. The chain recombines TRBV7-2 with TRBJ2-7; D possibly corresponds to TRBD2 (6 bases). V gave up 4 bases and J gave up 3 bases, with 10 bases separating them. CDR3 size: 13 residues. Germline CDR1 and CDR2: SGHTA and FQGNSA. The CDR3 DNA reads TGTGCCAGCAGCTACTTTAGCGGCTACGAGCAGTACGTC. This encodes CASSYFSGYEQYV.

This chain uses TRBV12-5 with TRBJ2-2; maybe TRBD2 (5 bases). Trimming stripped 2 bases from V and 2 bases from J, with 15 bases between. Looked up from germline, CDR1 is LGHNT and CDR2 is FRNRAP. The CDR3 consists of 17 residues. The CDR3 spells CASGLRAGRGNTGELFF. CDR3 DNA: TGTGCTAGTGGTTTGCGAGCCGGCCGGGGAAACACCGGGGAGCTGTTTTTT.

This clonotype showed up just a few times. This chain links TRBV6-2 or TRBV6-3 with TRBJ2-5; 7 bases align to TRBD1. CDR3 length: 14 amino acids. The J segment lost 5 bases and the V segment lost 2 bases, leaving 5 bases of the junction unmatched. Germline CDR1 reads MNHEY; CDR2 reads SVGEGT. As DNA, the CDR3 is TGTGCCAGCAGTTACGGGACAGCCTACGAGACCCAGTACTTC. It translates to CASSYGTAYETQYF.

This clonotype was observed a few times. The rearrangement uses TRBV29-1 and TRBJ2-5; D possibly matches TRBD1 or TRBD2 (7 bases each). This CDR3 has 13 amino acids. Trimming removed 3 bases from V and 5 bases from J, with 13 bases in between. Germline lookup yields CDR1 SQVTM and CDR2 ANQGSEA. CDR3 amino acids: CSVERRGGETQYF. The CDR3 DNA sequence: TGCAGCGTTGAGCGCAGGGGGGGGGAGACCCAGTACTTC.

This clonotype was observed many times. This CDR3 reads CAISENGRTVNEQFF. The CDR3 DNA reads TGTGCCATCAGTGAAAACGGGAGGACGGTGAATGAGCAGTTCTTC. The chain combines TRBV10-3 with TRBJ2-1; the match to TRBD2 covers 7 bases. V dropped 3 bases and J dropped 7; count of bases not matched to a gene: 9. Per the germline V gene, CDR1 is ENHRY and CDR2 is SYGVKD. The CDR3 is 15 amino acids.

The J gene is TRBJ2-2, the V gene TRBV12-3 or TRBV12-4; TRBD2 agrees at 7 bases. The CDR3 has 21 residues. V shed 7 bases and J 1 base; nucleotides not matched to a gene: 24. The CDR3 protein is CASNRRELREPGMVNTGELFF. In nucleotides, the CDR3 is TGTGCCAGCAACCGAAGGGAGCTGCGGGAGCCCGGTATGGTGAACACCGGGGAGCTGTTTTTT.

This clonotype came up a few times. The rearrangement joins TRBV9 to TRBJ2-3; the D is unclear. The V gene's germline CDR1 is SGDLS and CDR2 YYNGEE. The V gene lost 0 bases and the J gene lost 1 base, with 6 bases spanning the gap. The CDR3 runs to 14 residues. CDR3 bases: TGTGCCAGCAGCGTAGCTGTGGGCACAGATACGCAGTATTTT. Amino acids: CASSVAVGTDTQYF.

Many counts were recorded for this clonotype. J is TRBJ2-1 and V is TRBV20-1; D is possibly TRBD1 (6 bases). The CDR3 loop spans 16 amino acids. The germline CDR1 and CDR2 sequences are DFQATT and SNEGSKA (reference sequence). V lost 3 bases to trimming and J lost 7 bases, with 22 bases between them. The DNA of the CDR3 is TGCAGTGCTAGGGTGTCCCTGACAGGTATCAAAAATGAGCAGTTCTTC. It specifies CSARVSLTGIKNEQFF.

This clonotype was seen many times. The chain is built from TRBV25-1 and TRBJ1-1; 8 nucleotides line up with TRBD1. CDR1 is MGHDK, CDR2 SYGVNS, per germline. This CDR3 is built from 15 residues. The V gene end was trimmed by 8 bases and the J gene end by 6 bases; junction bases not matched to a gene: 14. The CDR3 spells CASCVDRDEPPEAFF. The CDR3 region has the DNA TGTGCCAGCTGTGTGGACAGGGACGAACCCCCTGAAGCTTTCTTT. Together with reference TRBV25-1 and TRBJ1-1, the CDR3 gives the full variable domain: EADIYQTPRYLVIGTGKKITLECSQTMGHDKMYWYQQDPGMELHLIHYSYGVNSTEKGDLSSESTVSRIRTEHFPLTLESARPSHTSQYLCASCVDRDEPPEAFFGQGTRLTVV.

In its sample, this clonotype was seen many times. This sequence joins TRBV4-2 and TRBJ2-7; D ambiguous. CDR3 length: 14 residues. Trimming left V 1 base short and J 3 bases short, with 10 bases between. Germline assignment: CDR1 LGHNA and CDR2 YNFKEQ. CDR3: CASSQAPGNYEQYF. For the CDR3, the DNA is TGTGCCAGCAGCCAAGCCCCGGGCAACTACGAGCAGTACTTC.

This clonotype was detected only a few times. The chain employs TRBV11-2 and TRBJ2-1; 8 positions agree with TRBD1. CDR3 length equals 16 residues. The V gene's germline CDR1 is SGHAT and CDR2 FQNNGV. Germline trimming cut 8 bases from V and 3 bases from J; bases unmatched to any gene: 12. The CDR3 loop is CASGGLQGDRYNEQFF. CDR3 sequence (DNA): TGTGCCAGCGGGGGGTTACAGGGGGACCGCTACAATGAGCAGTTCTTC.

This clonotype was counted a few times. This rearrangement joins TRBV5-1 to TRBJ2-7; 11 nucleotides agree with TRBD2. This CDR3 has 15 amino acids. The germline V gene has CDR1 SGHRS and CDR2 YFSETQ. V lost 4 bases to trimming and J lost 6 bases; unmatched junction nucleotides: 9. CDR3 in amino acids: CASSGGTSGAGEQYF. CDR3 nucleotide sequence: TGCGCCAGCAGCGGCGGGACTAGCGGTGCGGGCGAGCAGTACTTC.

Many counts were recorded for this clonotype. This sequence joins TRBV29-1 and TRBJ2-5; D remains ambiguous. CDR1 and CDR2 (germline): SQVTM, ANQGSEA. This CDR3 spans 12 amino acids. Trimming pared 2 bases from V and 4 bases from J, leaving 8 bases between. The CDR3 coding sequence is TGCAGCGTTGAAACGGTATCAGAGACCCAGTACTTC. Protein: CSVETVSETQYF. Drawing the rest from reference TRBV29-1 and TRBJ2-5, the complete variable domain is SAVISQKPSRDICQRGTSLTIQCQVDSQVTMMFWYRQQPGQSLTLIATANQGSEATYESGFVIDKFPISRPNLTFSTLTVSNMSPEDSSIYLCSVETVSETQYFGPGTRLLVL.

This clonotype was seen many times. The chain is built from TRBV11-2 and TRBJ2-1; D is ambiguous. Germline CDR1 SGHAT, CDR2 FQNNGV. V gave up 2 bases and J gave up 0 bases, with 8 bases separating them. The CDR3 sequence is 15 residues long. CDR3 amino acids: CASSLNPGSYNEQFF. CDR3 nucleotide sequence: TGTGCCAGCAGCTTAAATCCTGGCTCCTACAATGAGCAGTTCTTC. The whole variable domain, remainder taken from reference TRBV11-2 and TRBJ2-1, is EAGVAQSPRYKIIEKRQSVAFWCNPISGHATLYWYQQILGQGPKLLIQFQNNGVVDDSQLPKDRFSAERLKGVDSTLKIQPAKLEDSAVYLCASSLNPGSYNEQFFGPGTRLTVL.

In its sample, this clonotype was seen many times. The rearrangement uses TRBV12-3 or TRBV12-4 and TRBJ1-6; D is unresolved. The CDR3 loop spans 13 amino acids. V lost 4 bases and J lost 7, with 8 bases in between. DNA for the CDR3: TGTGCCAGCAGTTACATCCGGAATTCACCCCTCCACTTT. Translating gives CASSYIRNSPLHF.

This clonotype was counted only a few times. CDR3: CATSKTQHGSGSSDTQYF. The CDR3 coding sequence is TGTGCCACCAGCAAGACCCAACATGGGTCAGGGTCGTCGGATACGCAGTATTTT. The chain employs TRBV15 and TRBJ2-3; D perhaps matches TRBD1 (5 bases). Germline CDR1 reads LNHNV; CDR2 reads YYDKDF (reference sequence). The CDR3 length is 18 residues. Deletions cut 4 bases from V and 6 bases from J, with 26 bases between.

The chain employs TRBV12-3 or TRBV12-4 and TRBJ2-1; D possibly corresponds to TRBD2 (8 bases). This CDR3 has 15 amino acids. Trimming removed 6 bases from V and 10 bases from J, with 22 bases in between. DNA for the CDR3: TGTGCCAGCAGACGCCTAGGGGGCGGGAGGTGGGAGCAGTTCTTC. Its protein is CASRRLGGGRWEQFF.